This TCR beta chain was recovered during a study of T cell changes during pregnancy in multiple sclerosis. TCRdb's copy holds only in-frame clones and misses some; the assay was immunoSEQ multiplex PCR. The table has 30,000 to 40,000 clones, roughly 89% seen once. The CDR3 runs to 15 residues. Germline values: CDR1 MNHEY, CDR2 SVGAGI. After removal of 6 bases from V and 0 bases from J, the junction contained 7 bases not matched to a gene. V gene TRBV6-5 combines with J gene TRBJ1-2; 7 bases align to TRBD1. The sequence came from a female donor with multiple sclerosis, enrolled in a pregnancy study. Sequenced here: CD4+ T cells from peripheral blood mononuclear cells, sampled before pregnancy. The CDR3 DNA reads as TGTGCCAGCAGGCGACAGGGAGTCTCTAACTATGGCTACACCTTC. Protein: CASRRQGVSNYGYTF.